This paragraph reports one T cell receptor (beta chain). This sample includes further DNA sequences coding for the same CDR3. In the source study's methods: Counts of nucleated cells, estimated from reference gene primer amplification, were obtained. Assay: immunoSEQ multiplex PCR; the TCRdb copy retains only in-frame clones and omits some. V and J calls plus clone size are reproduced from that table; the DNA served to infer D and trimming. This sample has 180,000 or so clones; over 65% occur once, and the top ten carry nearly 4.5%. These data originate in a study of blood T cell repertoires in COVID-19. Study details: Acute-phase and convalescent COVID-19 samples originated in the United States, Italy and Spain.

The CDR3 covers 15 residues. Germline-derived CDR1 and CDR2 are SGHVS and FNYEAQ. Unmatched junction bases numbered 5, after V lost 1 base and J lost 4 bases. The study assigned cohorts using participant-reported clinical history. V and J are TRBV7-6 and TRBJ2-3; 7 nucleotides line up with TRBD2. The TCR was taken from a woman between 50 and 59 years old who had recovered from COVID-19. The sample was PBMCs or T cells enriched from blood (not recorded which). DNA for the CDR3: TGTGCCAGCAGCTTAGGCGGGAGCGGCGCAGATACGCAGTATTTT. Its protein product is CASSLGGSGADTQYF. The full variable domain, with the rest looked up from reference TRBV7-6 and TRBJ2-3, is GAGVSQSPRYKVTKRGQDVALRCDPISGHVSLYWYRQALGQGPEFLTYFNYEAQQDKSGLPNDRFSAERPEGSISTLTIQRTEQRDSAMYRCASSLGGSGADTQYFGPGTRLTVL.